A single sample is the source of the 25 T cell receptor beta chains below, sequenced in a study of Ad26.COV2.S vaccination and SARS-CoV-2 variants. The treatment here: about 20 received Ad26.COV2.S at low or high dose, single or two shots; several received placebo; per-sample allocation not given. Material that was analyzed had been drawn on day 63 after the first vaccine or placebo injection. Assay: immunoSEQ multiplex PCR; the TCRdb copy retains only in-frame clones and omits some. The sample records 440,000 or so clones, about nine tenths being singletons. The sample consisted of peripheral blood, taken in a trial of Ad26.COV2.S vaccine versus placebo. These receptors were taken from a person between 18 and 60 years old who received the Ad26.COV2.S COVID-19 vaccine or a placebo.

In its sample, this clone was seen once. CDR3: CASSPPGTLGAEQYF. The CDR3 coding sequence is TGTGCCAGCAGCCCACCGGGTACCCTAGGAGCCGAGCAGTACTTC. This rearrangement joins TRBV3-1 (or the pseudogene TRBV3-2) to TRBJ2-7; no reliable D call. Germline V CDR1 and CDR2: LGHDT, YNNKEL (reference sequence). Trimming removed 4 bases from V and 6 bases from J, with 19 bases in between. The CDR3 totals 15 residues.

The chain is built from TRBV28 and TRBJ1-6; the D is unclear. Germline lookup yields CDR1 MDHEN and CDR2 SYDVKM. The CDR3 is made up of 17 amino acids. V was trimmed by 3 bases and J by 0 bases, leaving 12 bases between them. Here the CDR3 reads CASSFLAASSYNSPLHF. DNA of the CDR3: TGTGCCAGCAGTTTCTTGGCAGCAAGCTCCTATAATTCACCCCTCCACTTT.

The genes are TRBV7-9 and TRBJ2-1, with 8 bases lining up with TRBD1. The CDR3 contains 14 residues. The V gene end was trimmed by 3 bases and the J gene end by 8 bases; junction bases not matched to a gene: 6. CDR1 is SEHNR and CDR2 is FQNEAQ in the germline V gene (reference sequence). The CDR3 here is CASSLQGASDEQFF. The CDR3 nucleotides are TGTGCCAGCAGCTTGCAGGGGGCTTCTGATGAGCAGTTCTTC.

This clone was picked up a small number of times. This chain joins TRBV11-3 and TRBJ2-7; D is undetermined. The CDR3 is 14 amino acids. V was trimmed by 1 base and J by 3 bases, leaving 10 bases between them. The germline gives CDR1 SGHNT, CDR2 YENEEA. In nucleotides, the CDR3 is TGTGCCAGCAGCTTAGCCCGAGAGAGCTACGAGCAGTACTTC. Its protein is CASSLARESYEQYF.

The genes are TRBV5-1 and TRBJ2-6; no reliable D call. The V and J ends lost 6 bases and 8 bases respectively, with 15 bases between them. Germline-derived CDR1 and CDR2 are SGHRS and YFSETQ. The CDR3 loop spans 14 amino acids. The CDR3: CASTSVPTSNVLTF. The CDR3 nucleotides are TGCGCCAGCACCTCCGTCCCAACCTCCAACGTCCTGACTTTC.

V is TRBV2 and J is TRBJ1-2; D call uncertain. Germline CDR1 reads SNHLY; CDR2 reads FYNNEI. The length of the CDR3 is 12 residues. With 3 bases removed from V and 5 bases from J, the gap between germline ends came to 7 bases. CDR3 amino acids: CASSEDEYGYTF. The CDR3 bases are TGTGCCAGCAGTGAGGACGAGTATGGCTACACCTTC.

The genes are TRBV2 and TRBJ2-4; possibly TRBD1 for D (6 bases). Germline V gene sequence: CDR1 SNHLY, CDR2 FYNNEI. V was pared by 3 bases and J by 4 bases, with 7 bases between. This CDR3 contains 13 residues. The CDR3 protein is CASSDRGKNIQYF. In nucleotides, the CDR3 is TGTGCCAGCAGTGACAGGGGAAAAAACATTCAGTACTTC. Full variable domain (outside the CDR3, taken from reference TRBV2 and TRBJ2-4): EPEVTQTPSHQVTQMGQEVILRCVPISNHLYFYWYRQILGQKVEFLVSFYNNEISEKSEIFDDQFSVERPDGSNFTLKIRSTKLEDSAMYFCASSDRGKNIQYFGAGTRLSVL.

Worth noting for this clone: One end of the junction does not line up with germline, which may come from a read error. V usage is TRBV7-7 and J usage is TRBJ2-5, with TRBD1 identical over 8 bases. Germline CDR1 is SSHAT and CDR2 is FNYEAQ (reference sequence). The CDR3 extends over 15 amino acids. CDR3 sequence (DNA): TGTGCTAGCAGCTTCCGACAGGGGTCCCAAGAGACCCAGTACTTC. Amino acids: CASSFRQGSQETQYF. Based on the CDR3 plus reference TRBV7-7 and TRBJ2-5, the full variable domain is GAGVSQSPRYKVTKRGQDVTLRCDPISSHATLYWYQQALGQGPEFLTYFNYEAQPDKSGLPSDRFSAERPEGSISTLTIQRTEQRDSAMYRCASSFRQGSQETQYFGPGTRLLVL.

The V and J genes are TRBV7-9 and TRBJ2-1; D might be TRBD1 (6 bases). The germline V gene has CDR1 SEHNR and CDR2 FQNEAQ (reference sequence). CDR3 length: 15 amino acids. Trimming shortened V by 1 base and J by 5 bases, and 12 bases separated the two germline ends. This CDR3 is CASSLDRAVDNEQFF. CDR3 bases: TGTGCCAGCAGCTTAGACAGGGCAGTCGACAATGAGCAGTTCTTC. Together with reference TRBV7-9 and TRBJ2-1, the CDR3 gives the full variable domain: DTGVSQNPRHKITKRGQNVTFRCDPISEHNRLYWYRQTLGQGPEFLTYFQNEAQLEKSRLLSDRFSAERPKGSFSTLEIQRTEQGDSAMYLCASSLDRAVDNEQFFGPGTRLTVL.

The V and J genes are TRBV3-1 (or the pseudogene TRBV3-2) and TRBJ2-1, with D possibly being TRBD2 (5 bases). Trimming stripped 3 bases from V and 2 bases from J, with 11 bases between. Germline V lookup: CDR1 LGHDT, CDR2 YNNKEL (reference sequence). The CDR3 has 15 residues. Here the CDR3 DNA reads TGTGCCAGCAGCCAGGAACGGGGAACCTACAATGAGCAGTTCTTC. Residues: CASSQERGTYNEQFF.

This clone has a handful of counts. The chain recombines TRBV7-9 with TRBJ2-1; 8 nucleotides line up with TRBD2. Germline loops: CDR1 SEHNR, CDR2 FQNEAQ (reference sequence). The CDR3 totals 15 residues. V shed 5 bases, J shed 4 bases, and the junction held 7 bases outside the gene matches. The CDR3 sequence: CASSLSGSGYNEQFF. The CDR3 DNA reads TGTGCCAGCAGCCTAAGCGGGAGCGGGTACAATGAGCAGTTCTTC.

This chain uses TRBV5-1 with TRBJ1-1, with a tentative D call TRBD1 (6 bases). The V gene's germline CDR1 is SGHRS and CDR2 YFSETQ. CDR3 size: 15 residues. Trimming removed 1 base from V and 1 base from J, with 11 bases in between. DNA of the CDR3: TGCGCCAGCAGCTTGAGGGCACAGGGGAACACTGAAGCTTTCTTT. Protein sequence: CASSLRAQGNTEAFF.

This sequence joins TRBV4-1 and TRBJ1-1; D ambiguous. CDR3 size: 13 residues. Between the trimmed V and J ends, which lost 6 bases and 4 bases, there was a span of 12 bases. Germline CDR1 is MGHRA and CDR2 is YSYEKL. CDR3 in amino acids: CASSSQAGTEAFF. For the CDR3, the DNA is TGCGCCAGCAGTTCCCAGGCGGGCACTGAAGCTTTCTTT.

This chain connects TRBV5-1 to TRBJ2-1; 9 bases are a match to TRBD2. The germline CDR1 and CDR2 sequences are SGHRS and YFSETQ. The CDR3 loop spans 14 amino acids. Trimming cost V 5 bases and J 8 bases; bases outside gene matches: 8. The CDR3 sequence: CASRLSGSYHEQFF. The CDR3 DNA sequence: TGCGCCAGCAGACTTAGCGGGAGTTATCATGAGCAGTTCTTC.

J is TRBJ2-1 and V is TRBV15; 10 nucleotides align to TRBD1. This CDR3 has 17 residues. V dropped 1 base and J dropped 6; count of bases not matched to a gene: 9. Germline V lookup: CDR1 LNHNV, CDR2 YYDKDF (reference sequence). Here the CDR3 reads CATSRAREDRGGNEQFF. The CDR3 DNA reads TGTGCCACCAGCAGAGCCAGGGAGGACAGGGGGGGCAATGAGCAGTTCTTC.

This clone occurred once. This chain uses TRBV7-6 with TRBJ1-6; 7 bases agree with TRBD1. V shed 4 bases, J shed 10 bases, and the junction held 16 bases outside the gene matches. CDR1 and CDR2 from the germline V gene are SGHVS and FNYEAQ. There are 17 residues in the CDR3. The CDR3 reads CASSSTGRGGSRSPLHF. CDR3 DNA: TGTGCCAGCAGCTCAACAGGCAGGGGGGGTTCGAGGTCACCCCTCCACTTT.

This chain uses TRBV6-5 with TRBJ2-4; 8 bases agree with TRBD1. CDR3 length equals 14 residues. Germline V gene sequence: CDR1 MNHEY, CDR2 SVGAGI. V lost 4 bases to trimming and J lost 9 bases; unmatched junction nucleotides: 8. The CDR3 region is CASSSPGQVGIQYF. CDR3 sequence (DNA): TGTGCCAGCAGTTCCCCGGGACAGGTGGGCATTCAGTACTTC.

The chain links TRBV7-6 to TRBJ2-7; D gene uncertain. This CDR3 region has 15 residues. V gave up 1 base and J gave up 0 bases, with 10 bases separating them. Germline assignment: CDR1 SGHVS and CDR2 FNYEAQ. CDR3 loop: CASSLGAASSYEQYF. Here the CDR3 DNA reads TGTGCCAGCAGCTTAGGCGCAGCGAGCTCCTACGAGCAGTACTTC. Together with reference TRBV7-6 and TRBJ2-7, the CDR3 gives the full variable domain: GAGVSQSPRYKVTKRGQDVALRCDPISGHVSLYWYRQALGQGPEFLTYFNYEAQQDKSGLPNDRFSAERPEGSISTLTIQRTEQRDSAMYRCASSLGAASSYEQYFGPGTRLTVT.

The chain recombines TRBV2 with TRBJ1-6; a possible D gene is TRBD1 (6 bases). CDR3 size: 14 residues. V shed 3 bases and J shed 10 bases, with 13 bases lying between them. CDR1 SNHLY and CDR2 FYNNEI come from the germline V gene. The CDR3: CASSEAGGPSPLHF. Here the CDR3 DNA reads TGTGCCAGCAGTGAGGCGGGGGGCCCCTCACCCCTCCACTTT.

V gene TRBV19 combines with J gene TRBJ2-7; either TRBD1 or TRBD2 may supply D (5 bases each). V shed 7 bases and J shed 3 bases, with 13 bases lying between them. This CDR3 has 13 residues. Germline lookup yields CDR1 LNHDA and CDR2 SQIVND (reference sequence). The CDR3 protein is CASTPGRGYEQYF. CDR3 bases: TGTGCCAGTACTCCGGGACGCGGCTACGAGCAGTACTTC.

This chain connects TRBV2 to TRBJ2-6; D could derive from TRBD1 or TRBD2 (5 bases each). The V end was cut by 8 bases, the J end by 4 bases, with 9 bases between. CDR1 is SNHLY and CDR2 is FYNNEI in the germline V gene. CDR3 length: 13 residues. The CDR3 sequence: CASGGAGANVLTF. The DNA for the CDR3 is TGTGCCAGCGGGGGAGCCGGGGCCAACGTCCTGACTTTC.

V is TRBV6-5 and J is TRBJ1-2; possibly TRBD1 for D (5 bases). CDR3 length equals 14 residues. Germline assignment: CDR1 MNHEY and CDR2 SVGAGI. Trimming left V 7 bases short and J 0 bases short, with 12 bases between. The CDR3 coding sequence is TGTGCCAGCAAGTACCCGACAGCTAACTATGGCTACACCTTC. Protein: CASKYPTANYGYTF.

The gene calls are TRBV21-1 and TRBJ2-2; TRBD2, the table's D call, lacks a check against the DNA. TRBV21-1 is noted as a pseudogene. The CDR3 is 16 residues long. CDR3 protein: CASSNSGSGVAGELFF. The CDR3 nucleotides are TGTGCCAGCAGCAATTCGGGTTCCGGGGTTGCCGGGGAGCTGTTTTTT.

The V and J genes are TRBV2 and TRBJ2-2; a possible D gene is TRBD1 (6 bases). V was cut by 6 bases and J by 7 bases, with 12 bases left in between. CDR3 length: 13 residues. The germline V gene has CDR1 SNHLY and CDR2 FYNNEI. This CDR3 reads CASSGQNSGELFF. The CDR3 coding sequence is TGTGCCAGCAGCGGACAGAATAGCGGGGAGCTGTTTTTT. Based on the CDR3 plus reference TRBV2 and TRBJ2-2, the full variable domain is EPEVTQTPSHQVTQMGQEVILRCVPISNHLYFYWYRQILGQKVEFLVSFYNNEISEKSEIFDDQFSVERPDGSNFTLKIRSTKLEDSAMYFCASSGQNSGELFFGEGSRLTVL.

The chain has TRBV7-9 and TRBJ2-2, with D hard to call. Germline values: CDR1 SEHNR, CDR2 FQNEAQ (reference sequence). V lost 7 bases to trimming and J lost 6 bases, with 15 bases between them. This CDR3 has 14 residues. CDR3 sequence (DNA): TGTGCCAGCACCCTAATGGGGTTGGCCGGGGAGCTGTTTTTT. Amino acid sequence: CASTLMGLAGELFF.